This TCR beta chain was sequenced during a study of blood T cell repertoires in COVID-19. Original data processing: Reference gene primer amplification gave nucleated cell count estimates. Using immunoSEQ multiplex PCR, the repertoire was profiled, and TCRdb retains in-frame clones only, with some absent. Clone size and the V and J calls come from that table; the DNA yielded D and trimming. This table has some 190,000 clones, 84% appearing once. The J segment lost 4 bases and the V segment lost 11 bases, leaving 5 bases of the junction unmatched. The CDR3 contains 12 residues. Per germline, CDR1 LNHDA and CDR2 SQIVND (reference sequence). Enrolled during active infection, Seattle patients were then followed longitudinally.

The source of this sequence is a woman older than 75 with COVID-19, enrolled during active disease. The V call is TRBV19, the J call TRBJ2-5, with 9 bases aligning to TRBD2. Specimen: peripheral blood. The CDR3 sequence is CASRGGAETQYF. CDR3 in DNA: TGTGCCTCGCGGGGGGGGGCAGAGACCCAGTACTTC.